In its sample, the clone carrying this T cell receptor beta chain was seen many times. V was pared by 0 bases and J by 6 bases, with 9 bases between. The CDR3 runs to 14 residues. Germline CDR1 and CDR2: KGHSH and LQKENI. These data come from a study of patients and donors after allogeneic stem cell transplantation. One entry per CDR3 protein, called by TCRdb with MiXCR from the RT-PCR reads. In the table there are about 960,000 distinct CDR3 sequences, about a sixth of which are singletons. Sample: blood, either unsorted or a sorted T cell fraction (not recorded which). This receptor was obtained from a human donor who was either an allogeneic HSCT recipient or a stem cell or donor lymphocyte infusion donor (not recorded which). It is not recorded whose cells these are; they may come from a transplant donor. The chain carries TRBV18 and TRBJ2-1; D is ambiguous. The CDR3 reads CASSPPGLRNEQFF. The CDR3, as DNA: TGTGCCAGCTCACCACCGGGCCTTCGCAATGAGCAGTTCTTC.